A single sample is the source of the 10 T cell receptor beta chains below, sequenced in a study of technical replicates of blood from a handful of donors. Repertoires were generated with immunoSEQ multiplex PCR, while TCRdb's copy carries only in-frame clones and drops some. The table has 70,000 or so clones, 95% to 98% seen once. The sample taken for sequencing was T cells isolated from PBMCs. The receptor source for this set is a human donor in good health.

The gene calls are TRBV27 and TRBJ2-1; a possible D gene is TRBD2 (5 bases). This CDR3 is 13 amino acids long. CDR1 is MNHEY and CDR2 is SMNVEV in the germline V gene (reference sequence). V was shortened by 5 bases and J by 6 bases, with 11 bases between the two germline ends. The CDR3, as DNA: TGTGCCAGCAGTCTCGGACTGGCCAATGAGCAGTTCTTC. Amino acids: CASSLGLANEQFF.

The rearrangement links TRBV6-6 to TRBJ1-2; D unclear. The germline CDR1 and CDR2 sequences are MNHNY and SVGAGI (reference sequence). Trimming took off 6 bases at V and 6 bases at J, with 17 bases between the two ends. The CDR3 loop spans 14 amino acids. The CDR3 DNA reads as TGTGCCAGCAGCCCCAGGCTCCAAACTGATGGCTACACCTTC. Amino acids: CASSPRLQTDGYTF.

The chain has TRBV5-6 and TRBJ2-3; D ambiguous. The CDR3 is made up of 15 amino acids. Trimming cost V 0 bases and J 1 base, with 9 bases left between them. CDR1 is SGHDT, CDR2 YYEEEE, per germline. CDR3 amino acids: CASSLGNTRTDTQYF. The CDR3 nucleotides read TGTGCCAGCAGCTTGGGAAATACACGCACAGATACGCAGTATTTT.

This chain joins TRBV2 and TRBJ2-1; 9 bases align to TRBD2. The CDR3 is 11 residues long. Germline assignment: CDR1 SNHLY and CDR2 FYNNEI. Trimming took 8 bases from V and 14 from J; bases not matched to a gene: 7. CDR3 loop: CASGSGSNEFF. The CDR3 nucleotides are TGTGCCAGCGGTAGCGGGAGTAATGAGTTCTTC.

The chain has TRBV28 and TRBJ1-5; no reliable D call. V lost 10 bases to trimming and J lost 4 bases, with 17 bases between them. Germline V gene sequence: CDR1 MDHEN, CDR2 SYDVKM. The CDR3 runs to 14 residues. The CDR3 nucleotides read TGTGCCACGTCTCGCGGCCGAGGGAATCAGCCCCAGCATTTT. Translating it yields CATSRGRGNQPQHF.

J is TRBJ2-2 and V is TRBV4-2, with TRBD1 identical over 11 bases. CDR3 length: 16 residues. After removal of 4 bases from V and 7 bases from J, the junction contained 8 bases not matched to a gene. Germline CDR1 reads LGHNA; CDR2 reads YNFKEQ. CDR3 bases: TGTGCCAGCAGCCCAGGACAGGGGGCGAATGTCGGGGAGCTGTTTTTT. Protein product: CASSPGQGANVGELFF.

The chain employs TRBV2 and TRBJ2-3; D uncertain. Per germline, CDR1 SNHLY and CDR2 FYNNEI. Trimming took off 0 bases at V and 2 bases at J, with 12 bases between the two ends. CDR3 size: 16 residues. For the CDR3, the DNA is TGTGCCAGCAGTGAAGCGGTGCGGATTCTCACAGATACGCAGTATTTT. Translated: CASSEAVRILTDTQYF. Supplemented by reference TRBV2 and TRBJ2-3, the full variable domain reads EPEVTQTPSHQVTQMGQEVILRCVPISNHLYFYWYRQILGQKVEFLVSFYNNEISEKSEIFDDQFSVERPDGSNFTLKIRSTKLEDSAMYFCASSEAVRILTDTQYFGPGTRLTVL.

The CDR3 reads CASRVRGHTEAFF. The CDR3 DNA reads as TGTGCCAGCAGGGTCAGGGGCCACACTGAAGCTTTCTTT. The V and J genes are TRBV27 and TRBJ1-1, with D perhaps TRBD1 (6 bases). V dropped 6 bases and J dropped 3 bases, with 11 bases sitting between them. Germline assignment: CDR1 MNHEY and CDR2 SMNVEV (reference sequence). CDR3 length equals 13 residues.

The chain couples TRBV7-2 to TRBJ1-2; TRBD1 might be the D (5 bases). There are 13 residues in the CDR3. V was cut by 4 bases and J by 8 bases, with 14 bases left in between. The germline V gene encodes CDR1 SGHTA and CDR2 FQGNSA. DNA of the CDR3: TGTGCCAGCAGCTATTTTGACAGAGCCGGCTACACCTTC. This sequence encodes CASSYFDRAGYTF.

Here the CDR3 DNA reads TGTGCCAGCAGCCGTACTAGCGGCACAGATACGCAGTATTTT. It specifies CASSRTSGTDTQYF. The V call is TRBV28, the J call TRBJ2-3, with 7 bases matching TRBD2. V trimming: 6 bases; J trimming: 1 base; junction bases outside the gene matches: 4. The CDR3 sequence is 14 residues long. In germline, CDR1 is MDHEN, CDR2 SYDVKM.